The 9 T cell receptor beta chains below come from one sample, sequenced in a study of lymphopenia after photon versus proton radiotherapy. Generated by immunoSEQ multiplex PCR, the TCRdb table keeps only in-frame clones and is missing some. The sample carries 77,000 or so clones, more than 70% recorded once. Sample: peripheral blood, taken from a patient treated with proton-based radiotherapy. These receptors came from a man aged 55 to 69 with pancreatic cancer.

The chain is built from TRBV30 and TRBJ2-4, with D tentatively TRBD1 (6 bases). The ends were cut back, 0 bases at V and 7 bases at J, with 16 bases in the middle. The CDR3 is made up of 15 amino acids. CDR1 is GTSNPN and CDR2 is SVGIG in the germline V gene (reference sequence). The CDR3 nucleotides read TGTGCCTGGAGTGTACCACAGGGCTCGAGGAACATTCAGTACTTC. It yields the protein CAWSVPQGSRNIQYF. The full variable domain, rest sourced from reference TRBV30 and TRBJ2-4, is SQTIHQWPATLVQPVGSPLSLECTVEGTSNPNLYWYRQAAGRGLQLLFYSVGIGQISSEVPQNLSASRPQDRQFILSSKKLLLSDSGFYLCAWSVPQGSRNIQYFGAGTRLSVL.

This clone was observed once. The V gene is TRBV27, the J gene TRBJ1-2; TRBD1 matches 10 bases. Germline V CDR1 and CDR2: MNHEY, SMNVEV (reference sequence). V shed 3 bases and J 7 bases; nucleotides not matched to a gene: 5. The CDR3 covers 14 residues. The CDR3 DNA is TGTGCCAGCAGTTTCCGACAGGGGGCAGGTGGCTACACCTTC. Translated: CASSFRQGAGGYTF.

The gene calls are TRBV2 and TRBJ2-1, with D perhaps TRBD2 (8 bases). The V end was cut by 6 bases, the J end by 12 bases, with 21 bases between. Germline CDR1 SNHLY, CDR2 FYNNEI. This CDR3 comprises 14 residues. CDR3 amino acids: CASSLSGMPGGQFF. Written as DNA, the CDR3 is TGTGCCAGCAGCCTTAGCGGGATGCCAGGGGGGCAGTTCTTC.

This chain joins TRBV2 and TRBJ2-5, with 13 bases lining up with TRBD2. Germline V CDR1 and CDR2: SNHLY, FYNNEI. V lost 7 bases to trimming and J lost 5 bases; unmatched junction nucleotides: 7. The CDR3 contains 15 residues. DNA of the CDR3: TGTGCCAGCATACTGGGACTAGCGGGGTCGGAGACCCAGTACTTC. Its translation is CASILGLAGSETQYF.

The chain links TRBV9 to TRBJ2-1; a weak D match, TRBD2 (6 bases). V was shortened by 4 bases and J by 4 bases, with 15 bases between the two germline ends. Germline CDR1 and CDR2: SGDLS and YYNGEE. This CDR3 is 15 amino acids long. This CDR3 reads CASSPLAGTYNEQFF. In DNA, the CDR3 is TGTGCCAGCAGCCCCCTTGCGGGGACGTACAATGAGCAGTTCTTC.

A word on this clone: A read error may produce the germline difference seen at one junction end. The chain is built from TRBV19 and TRBJ2-3, with 11 bases that match TRBD2. There are 15 residues in the CDR3. Germline-derived CDR1 and CDR2 are LNHDA and SQIVND (reference sequence). DNA of the CDR3: TGTGCCAGTAGAATAGCGGGAGGGTACTCAGATACGCAGTATTTT. This translates into CASRIAGGYSDTQYF. Together with reference TRBV19 and TRBJ2-3, the CDR3 gives the full variable domain: DGGITQSPKYLFRKEGQNVTLSCEQNLNHDAMYWYRQDPGQGLRLIYYSQIVNDFQKGDIAEGYSVSREKKESFPLTVTSAQKNPTAFYLCASRIAGGYSDTQYFGPGTRLTVL.

This chain uses TRBV18 with TRBJ2-3; 8 nucleotides line up with TRBD1. Germline values: CDR1 KGHSH, CDR2 LQKENI. V lost 1 base to trimming and J lost 2 bases; unmatched junction nucleotides: 8. The CDR3 extends over 17 amino acids. The CDR3 here is CASSPLQGGYITDTQYF. The DNA of the CDR3 is TGTGCCAGCTCACCACTACAGGGGGGCTACATCACAGATACGCAGTATTTT.

The chain combines TRBV28 with TRBJ1-1, with D possibly TRBD1 on 6 matching bases. CDR1 and CDR2 from the germline V gene are MDHEN and SYDVKM. V shed 6 bases and J shed 1 base, with 12 bases lying between them. CDR3 length: 14 amino acids. The CDR3 coding sequence is TGTGCCAGCAGCTGGGGACATACGAACACTGAAGCTTTCTTT. Translating gives CASSWGHTNTEAFF.

The CDR3 loop reads CASSSSGLAGKRDTQYF. CDR3 nucleotide sequence: TGTGCCAGCAGTTCCTCGGGACTAGCGGGAAAAAGAGATACGCAGTATTTT. V and J are TRBV28 and TRBJ2-3; 13 nucleotides agree with TRBD2. Unmatched junction bases numbered 9, after V lost 4 bases and J lost 5 bases. CDR1 is MDHEN and CDR2 is SYDVKM in the germline V gene. The CDR3 length is 17 residues.